A single sample gave rise to the 8 T cell receptor beta chains below, sequenced in a study of blood T cell repertoires in COVID-19. The repertoire was sequenced with immunoSEQ multiplex PCR; TCRdb's copy has only in-frame clones and lacks some. The sample consists of about 200,000 clones, roughly 84% of them appearing once. Sequencing used peripheral blood. Source of these receptors: a man aged 45-65 years with COVID-19, enrolled during active disease.

The chain carries TRBV30 and TRBJ1-5; D unresolved. This CDR3 is 13 amino acids long. Per the germline V gene, CDR1 is GTSNPN and CDR2 is SVGIG (reference sequence). Trimming removed 3 bases at V and 5 bases at J, with 11 bases between. In nucleotides, the CDR3 is TGTGCCTGGAGGGACGGGAGCGATCAGCCCCAGCATTTT. Protein product: CAWRDGSDQPQHF.

The V gene is TRBV29-1, the J gene TRBJ2-7; tentative D call: TRBD1 (5 bases). This CDR3 has 13 residues. In germline, CDR1 is SQVTM, CDR2 ANQGSEA. V lost 7 bases and J lost 5, with 18 bases in between. CDR3 coding DNA: TGCAGCGCAGTAAGTAGGGGCTGGAACGAGCAGTACTTC. It translates to CSAVSRGWNEQYF.

The chain recombines TRBV4-1 with TRBJ2-7; D is uncertain. V was shortened by 8 bases and J by 4 bases, with 9 bases between the two germline ends. Per germline, CDR1 MGHRA and CDR2 YSYEKL. The CDR3 totals 11 residues. The CDR3 loop reads CASSVHYEQYF. CDR3 coding DNA: TGCGCCAGCTCAGTCCATTACGAGCAGTACTTC.

This clone was picked up one time. The rearrangement joins TRBV11-1 to TRBJ2-7; possibly TRBD1 for D (6 bases). V was cut by 5 bases and J by 1 base, with 15 bases left in between. The CDR3 is 15 amino acids. CDR1 and CDR2 from the germline V gene are SGHAT and FQDESV (reference sequence). The CDR3 sequence: CASSTGHPLSYEQYF. CDR3 bases: TGTGCCAGCAGCACGGGACATCCGCTTTCCTACGAGCAGTACTTC.

The V and J genes are TRBV29-1 and TRBJ2-7, with a possible D match to TRBD1 (6 bases). This CDR3 comprises 12 residues. CDR1 and CDR2 (germline): SQVTM, ANQGSEA. V lost 4 bases to trimming and J lost 2 bases, with 9 bases between them. The CDR3 DNA follows: TGCAGCGTTGCAGGGGATGCCTACGAGCAGTACTTC. It is translated as CSVAGDAYEQYF.

This chain joins TRBV2 and TRBJ2-2; 7 bases align to TRBD2. This CDR3 is 15 amino acids long. From germline, CDR1 is SNHLY and CDR2 FYNNEI. Trimming cost V 4 bases and J 4 bases; bases outside gene matches: 6. CDR3 nucleotide sequence: TGTGCCAGCAGTGCCGCGGGGGTTGGCACCGGGGAGCTGTTTTTT. Translating gives CASSAAGVGTGELFF. The full variable domain, with the rest looked up from reference TRBV2 and TRBJ2-2, is EPEVTQTPSHQVTQMGQEVILRCVPISNHLYFYWYRQILGQKVEFLVSFYNNEISEKSEIFDDQFSVERPDGSNFTLKIRSTKLEDSAMYFCASSAAGVGTGELFFGEGSRLTVL.

The chain couples TRBV28 to TRBJ1-6; D gene unclear. Germline V gives CDR1 MDHEN, CDR2 SYDVKM. The CDR3 is 14 amino acids. Trimming took off 3 bases at V and 8 bases at J, with 11 bases between the two ends. CDR3 nucleotides: TGTGCCAGCAGTTTTGAGAGGATGCATTCACCCCTCCACTTT. Protein: CASSFERMHSPLHF.

V gene TRBV21-1 combines with J gene TRBJ2-5; the table's D call, TRBD2, has no DNA check behind it. TRBV21-1 is assigned pseudogene status. The CDR3 is 8 amino acids. In DNA, the CDR3 is TGTGCCAGTATAGCCCAGTACTTC. Translating gives CASIAQYF.